This TCR beta chain appears in the sequencing data of a study of PD-1 blockade in classical Hodgkin lymphoma. The germline V and J ends were trimmed by 5 bases and 4 bases, with 6 bases remaining between them. There are 12 residues in the CDR3. Germline lookup yields CDR1 PRHDT and CDR2 FYEKMQ (reference sequence). Sequenced by immunoSEQ multiplex PCR; TCRdb stores in-frame clones only, minus some. The sample lists 95,000 to 100,000 clones; 75% to 90% were seen once. About this clone itself: Its antigen is currently unknown. Other DNA sequences in the same sample also yield this CDR3.

Every patient was affected by relapse after autologous stem cell transplantation, while exposure to brentuximab vedotin was not uniform. Reported best responses ranged across complete response, partial response or progressive disease. Notes on the study in general: The study found that TCR diversity rose significantly by C4D1 in CD4+ but not CD8+ cells. The study found complete responders had baseline diversity similar to newly diagnosed patients.

The specimen was peripheral blood mononuclear cells (PBMCs), collected before the second cycle of nivolumab. The receptor's source is a human donor with classical Hodgkin lymphoma. This sequence joins TRBV13 and TRBJ1-5; D remains unclear. DNA of the CDR3: TGTGCCAGCAGCCTGGGGAATCAGCCCCAGCATTTT. Translated: CASSLGNQPQHF.